This is a list of T cell receptor beta chains from one sample in a study of shared clonotypes between healthy human individuals. TCRdb's table, derived via immunoSEQ multiplex PCR, lists solely in-frame clones and lacks some. The data hold some 2,000,000 clones, with about 95% observed a single time. Sequencing used naive CD8+ T cells sorted from blood. The source of these receptors is a man between 18 and 29 years old in good health. Each CDR3 is given with its conserved first and last residue. D genes are given only for firm matches. Clone size is given for some rows only: seen once, a few or many times, or a class if the clone is expanded.

D,size,J,V,DNA,CDR3
TRBD1,NA,TRBJ2-7,TRBV5-6,TGTGCCAGCAGCTTTAGGGGGCTATCCTACGAGCAGTACTTC,CASSFRGLSYEQYF
NA,once,TRBJ2-7,TRBV4-1,TGCGCCAGCAGCCCTACCCTCGCGGAGACTTACGAGCAGTACTTC,CASSPTLAETYEQYF
TRBD1,NA,TRBJ2-7,TRBV4-3,TGCGCCAGCAGCCTGGGGACAGGGGGAAATGTGTACGAGCAGTACTTC,CASSLGTGGNVYEQYF
TRBD2,NA,TRBJ2-1,TRBV7-9,TGTGCCAGCAGCTTAATCCAGCGGGACCACTACAATGAGCAGTTCTTC,CASSLIQRDHYNEQFF
NA,NA,TRBJ2-5,TRBV27,TGTGCCAGCAGTCCCAACCCGGACGACAGCCAAGAGACCCAGTACTTC,CASSPNPDDSQETQYF
TRBD2,NA,TRBJ2-3,TRBV4-1,TGCGCCAGCAGCCAGAGGGAGGGTCCCTCGGATACGCAGTATTTT,CASSQREGPSDTQYF
TRBD1,NA,TRBJ1-1,TRBV7-9,TGTGCCAGCAGCTTCCCGGGACAGGGCATGAACACTGAAGCTTTCTTT,CASSFPGQGMNTEAFF
NA,NA,TRBJ2-7,TRBV18,TGTGCCAGCTCACCACCGGAGGGGACCTACGAGCAGTACTTC,CASSPPEGTYEQYF
TRBD1,NA,TRBJ2-7,TRBV6-5,TGTGCCAGCAGTTACTCGGGGACAGGGGACAGCAACGAGCAGTACTTC,CASSYSGTGDSNEQYF
TRBD2,NA,TRBJ2-1,TRBV6-6,TGTGCCAGCAGTTCCACTAGCGGGGTTATCTACAATGAGCAGTTCTTC,CASSSTSGVIYNEQFF
TRBD2,once,TRBJ2-7,TRBV11-2,TGTGCCAGCAGCGATGGACTAGCGGGGGGGCCGAGCGAGCAGTACTTC,CASSDGLAGGPSEQYF
TRBD2,NA,TRBJ2-7,TRBV27,TGTGCCAGCAGTATCGGGGGGGCCGGCGAGCAGTACTTC,CASSIGGAGEQYF
NA,NA,TRBJ2-7,TRBV29-1,TGCAGCGTTGCAGGGGCCTCCTACGAGCAGTACTTC,CSVAGASYEQYF
TRBD1,NA,TRBJ2-7,TRBV7-8,TGTGCCAGCAGCTCCCAGGGGGCAAACTACGAGCAGTACTTC,CASSSQGANYEQYF
TRBD2,NA,TRBJ2-1,TRBV2,TGTGCCAGCAGGGACTTAGCGGGAGGTTGGGATGAGCAGTTCTTC,CASRDLAGGWDEQFF
NA,NA,TRBJ2-4,TRBV28,TGTGCCAGCAGTTTTAGGCAGGGACTAGCCAAAAACATTCAGTACTTC,CASSFRQGLAKNIQYF
NA,NA,TRBJ1-5,TRBV27,TGTGCCAGCAGAGGACTTCTCAATCAGCCCCAGCATTTT,CASRGLLNQPQHF
TRBD1,NA,TRBJ2-7,TRBV27,TGTGCCAGCGGTCACAGGGGGCCCTACGAGCAGTACTTC,CASGHRGPYEQYF
NA,NA,TRBJ2-7,TRBV6-5,TGTGCCAGCAGTTACTCGGAGGGGCTCGACGAGCAGTACTTC,CASSYSEGLDEQYF
NA,NA,TRBJ2-1,TRBV7-3,TGTGCCAGCAGCTTAGGTTACAGCTCCTACAATGAGCAGTTCTTC,CASSLGYSSYNEQFF
NA,NA,TRBJ2-5,TRBV7-6,TGTGCCAGCAGCTTAGACCCGGGACGCCAATTAGAGACCCAGTACTTC,CASSLDPGRQLETQYF
TRBD2,NA,TRBJ2-1,TRBV30,TGTGCCTGTAGCGGGGGGATGTACAATGAGCAGTTCTTC,CACSGGMYNEQFF
NA,NA,TRBJ2-2,TRBV28,TGTGCCAGCAGTTTAAGGGGGAGTACCGGGGAGCTGTTTTTT,CASSLRGSTGELFF
TRBD1,once,TRBJ2-1,TRBV5-1,TGCGCCAGCAGCTACGACAGGGGGGCTTACGAGCAGTTCTTC,CASSYDRGAYEQFF
TRBD2,NA,TRBJ2-3,TRBV7-9,TGTGCCAGCAGCCCAACTAGCGCCGATACGCAGTATTTT,CASSPTSADTQYF
TRBD1,NA,TRBJ2-7,TRBV7-9,TGTGCCAGCAGCCCGAGGTGGGGACAGGGAGGTGACGAGCAGTACTTC,CASSPRWGQGGDEQYF
NA,NA,TRBJ2-7,TRBV11-2,TGTGCCAGCAGCTTACAGGTCACCTACGAGCAGTACTTC,CASSLQVTYEQYF
TRBD2,NA,TRBJ2-3,TRBV11-2,TGTGCCAGCAGCTTAGGAGCGGGAAGCACAGATACGCAGTATTTT,CASSLGAGSTDTQYF
NA,NA,TRBJ2-1,TRBV4-3,TGCGCCAGCAGCTGGAAGGTAGGATCCCCCTACAATGAGCAGTTCTTC,CASSWKVGSPYNEQFF
TRBD1,NA,TRBJ1-2,TRBV27,TGTGCCAGCCAGACAGGGGGAAATGGCTACACCTTC,CASQTGGNGYTF
TRBD2,NA,TRBJ2-1,TRBV9,TGTGCCAGCAGCGTTGGGACTAGCGGGAGGGCCGGGAATGAGCAGTTCTTC,CASSVGTSGRAGNEQFF
NA,NA,TRBJ2-3,TRBV13,TGTGCCAGCAGCTTAGAGGGGGGCAGGACAGATACGCAGTATTTT,CASSLEGGRTDTQYF
NA,NA,TRBJ2-3,TRBV28,TGTGCCAGCAGTTTATACAGGTACAAGGATACGCAGTATTTT,CASSLYRYKDTQYF
NA,NA,TRBJ2-5,TRBV27,TGTGCCAGCAGTTCCCTCTGGGGAGGATCAGCGGACCTTTACCAAGAGACCCAGTACTTC,CASSSLWGGSADLYQETQYF
TRBD2,NA,TRBJ2-5,TRBV25-1,TGTGCCAGCAGTGTAGGACTAGCGGGAGCGGAGACCCAGTACTTC,CASSVGLAGAETQYF
NA,NA,TRBJ1-4,TRBV7-6,TGTGCCAGCAGCTTATCTGGCACCGGAGAAAAACTGTTTTTT,CASSLSGTGEKLFF
NA,NA,TRBJ1-4,TRBV6-1,TGTGCCAGCAGTGAATGGTGGGGGGCAACTAATGAAAAACTGTTTTTT,CASSEWWGATNEKLFF
TRBD2,NA,TRBJ2-1,TRBV7-9,TGTGCCAGCAGCTTAGGTAGGGAGGGGTCGAATGAGCAGTTCTTC,CASSLGREGSNEQFF
NA,once,TRBJ2-7,TRBV30,TGTGCCTGGAGTGGGGGGAACGGACCAGGCTACGAGCAGTACTTC,CAWSGGNGPGYEQYF
NA,NA,TRBJ1-5,TRBV28,TGTGCCAGCAGTTTGCAGATAAGCAATCAGCCCCAGCATTTT,CASSLQISNQPQHF
NA,NA,TRBJ1-3,TRBV25-1,TGTGCCAGCAGTGAATGGTACAGGGAGGGAAACACCATATATTTT,CASSEWYREGNTIYF
NA,NA,TRBJ2-7,TRBV11-2,TGTGCCAGCAGCTTATGGGTGCAGGGTTGGTACGAGCAGTACTTC,CASSLWVQGWYEQYF
NA,NA,TRBJ2-1,TRBV12-5,TGTGCTAGTGGTCCTTTTCCGTTTGTGAGACTAAACAATGAGCAGTTCTTC,CASGPFPFVRLNNEQFF
TRBD1,NA,TRBJ2-3,TRBV28,TGTGCCAGCAGTTCACCCCACGTATCCGGGACAGGGGTGCGAGATACGCAGTATTTT,CASSSPHVSGTGVRDTQYF
NA,NA,TRBJ1-1,TRBV6-5,TGTGCCAGCCTCCCCCGGCAGGGGTCAATTTGGGCTTTCTTT,CASLPRQGSIWAFF